This TCR beta chain was observed in a study of blood T cell repertoires in COVID-19. Study-level information: Samples taken during acute and convalescent COVID-19 were collected in the United States, Italy and Spain. T cells, B-cell-depleted T cells, or PBMCs supplied cDNA or gDNA.

Original processing methods: Amplification of reference gene primers was used by the study to estimate nucleated cell counts. TCRdb's table, derived via immunoSEQ multiplex PCR, lists solely in-frame clones and lacks some. V and J calls and clone size come straight from that table; D and trimming were deduced from the DNA. The sample includes approximately 130,000 clones, almost 85% of them seen just once. The CDR3 totals 15 residues. CDR1 and CDR2 (germline): SGHDN, FVKESK. With 4 bases removed from V and 4 bases from J, the gap between germline ends came to 17 bases. This sequence joins TRBV14 and TRBJ2-7; a weak D match, TRBD1 (6 bases). Specimen: peripheral blood. This receptor was identified in a human donor in a cohort sampled during active COVID-19. The CDR3 sequence is CASSPWGYRVYEQYF. The CDR3 bases are TGTGCCAGCAGCCCATGGGGTTACAGGGTTTACGAGCAGTACTTC.